Following are 12 T cell receptor beta chains from one sample sequenced in a study of blood T cell repertoires in COVID-19. Sequencing used immunoSEQ multiplex PCR; TCRdb keeps in-frame clones, though not all of them. The sample consists of about 240,000 clones, approximately 83% of them appearing once. Source material: peripheral blood. Source of these receptors: a human donor in a cohort sampled during active COVID-19.

CDR3 in amino acids: CASSLSGLNYGYTF. For the CDR3, the DNA is TGTGCCAGCAGCTTATCAGGGCTTAACTATGGCTACACCTTC. The J gene is TRBJ1-2, the V gene TRBV7-9, with a possible D match to TRBD1 (5 bases). The V gene lost 2 bases and the J gene lost 1 base, with 8 bases spanning the gap. Per the germline V gene, CDR1 is SEHNR and CDR2 is FQNEAQ (reference sequence). The CDR3 runs 14 residues. Together with reference TRBV7-9 and TRBJ1-2, the CDR3 gives the full variable domain: DTGVSQNPRHKITKRGQNVTFRCDPISEHNRLYWYRQTLGQGPEFLTYFQNEAQLEKSRLLSDRFSAERPKGSFSTLEIQRTEQGDSAMYLCASSLSGLNYGYTFGSGTRLTVV.

The chain joins TRBV14 to TRBJ2-2; 9 bases map to TRBD2. Germline CDR1 reads SGHDN; CDR2 reads FVKESK. The CDR3 totals 18 residues. Germline trimming cut 1 base from V and 6 bases from J; bases unmatched to any gene: 12. The CDR3 coding sequence is TGTGCCAGCAGCCAAGTGGTAGCTAGCGGGGTGAGTGCCGGGGAGCTGTTTTTT. Translated, it gives CASSQVVASGVSAGELFF.

The chain is built from TRBV4-1 and TRBJ1-6; 8 bases map to TRBD1. Germline CDR1 MGHRA, CDR2 YSYEKL. The CDR3 covers 17 residues. V gave up 3 bases and J gave up 10 bases; unmatched junction bases: 14. CDR3 residues: CASSQATPRGRRSPLHF. The CDR3 DNA is TGCGCCAGCAGCCAGGCCACTCCCAGGGGGCGCCGATCACCCCTCCACTTT.

V gene TRBV5-5 combines with J gene TRBJ1-3, with D perhaps TRBD1 (6 bases). V gave up 5 bases and J gave up 0 bases, with 15 bases separating them. CDR3 length equals 16 residues. Germline V gene sequence: CDR1 SGHKS, CDR2 YYEKEE (reference sequence). CDR3 nucleotide sequence: TGTGCCAGCAGTCCCGGGACACGTTTCTCTGGAAACACCATATATTTT. Its protein product is CASSPGTRFSGNTIYF.

CDR3 in amino acids: CASSPSGTRGEKLFF. The CDR3, as DNA: TGTGCCAGCAGCCCTAGTGGAACGCGTGGAGAAAAACTGTTTTTT. The chain is built from TRBV7-8 and TRBJ1-4; no definite D call. Trimming stripped 5 bases from V and 8 bases from J, with 18 bases between. Germline lookup yields CDR1 SGHVS and CDR2 FQNEAQ. The CDR3 covers 15 residues.

This chain joins TRBV11-2 and TRBJ2-5; tentative D call: TRBD2 (5 bases). The CDR3 extends over 16 amino acids. Trimming stripped 1 base from V and 5 bases from J, with 17 bases between. CDR1 is SGHAT, CDR2 FQNNGV, per germline. The CDR3 nucleotides are TGTGCCAGCAGCTTAGCGCGTTCACGGGGTGGTGAGACCCAGTACTTC. Protein: CASSLARSRGGETQYF.

This chain joins TRBV5-1 and TRBJ2-6, with 9 bases that match TRBD1. CDR3 length: 18 amino acids. Germline V gene sequence: CDR1 SGHRS, CDR2 YFSETQ. The J segment lost 4 bases and the V segment lost 5 bases, leaving 13 bases of the junction unmatched. CDR3: CASRGNRGLKPGANVLTF. The CDR3 DNA is TGCGCCAGCAGGGGTAACAGGGGGCTCAAACCCGGGGCCAACGTCCTGACTTTC.

V and J are TRBV5-1 and TRBJ2-2, with D perhaps TRBD1 (5 bases). The CDR3 contains 16 residues. The germline V and J ends were trimmed by 3 bases and 0 bases, with 12 bases remaining between them. CDR1 and CDR2 from the germline V gene are SGHRS and YFSETQ. In DNA form, the CDR3 reads TGCGCCAGCAGCTCCACAGGATTCGCGAACACCGGGGAGCTGTTTTTT. Protein product: CASSSTGFANTGELFF.

The genes are TRBV9 and TRBJ1-3, with D possibly TRBD1 on 6 matching bases. The V and J ends lost 0 bases and 4 bases respectively, with 11 bases between them. This CDR3 contains 15 residues. The germline V gene has CDR1 SGDLS and CDR2 YYNGEE. The CDR3 spells CASSVGQAMGNTIYF. The CDR3, as DNA: TGTGCCAGCAGCGTAGGACAGGCTATGGGAAACACCATATATTTT.

This chain connects TRBV24-1 to TRBJ2-7; 7 nucleotides align to TRBD2. V lost 6 bases, J lost 6 bases, and 7 bases stayed unmatched. The germline V gene encodes CDR1 KGHDR and CDR2 SFDVKD. CDR3 length equals 13 residues. CDR3 protein: CATSSGDYFEQYF. CDR3 nucleotide sequence: TGTGCCACCAGTAGCGGGGACTATTTCGAGCAGTACTTC.

The chain uses TRBV27 and TRBJ2-3, with 12 positions matching TRBD2. CDR1 MNHEY and CDR2 SMNVEV come from the germline V gene (reference sequence). V trimming: 5 bases; J trimming: 4 bases; junction bases outside the gene matches: 10. The CDR3 loop spans 17 amino acids. This chain's CDR3 is CASSPNRLAGGADTQYF. The CDR3 coding sequence is TGTGCCAGCAGTCCCAACCGCCTAGCGGGGGGGGCAGATACGCAGTATTTT.

This clone came up once. V gene TRBV7-8 combines with J gene TRBJ1-1; weak D call: TRBD1 (6 bases). V lost 1 base, J lost 1 base, and 10 bases lay in between. Looked up from germline, CDR1 is SGHVS and CDR2 is FQNEAQ. CDR3 size: 15 residues. Here the CDR3 reads CASSLVQGTNTEAFF. CDR3 in DNA: TGTGCCAGCAGCTTAGTTCAGGGGACGAACACTGAAGCTTTCTTT.